The next 20 T cell receptor beta chains were all read from a single sample in a study of cytomegalovirus exposure and HLA in healthy donors. Researchers ran the PCR with 60 Vbeta and 13 Jbeta primers. The table came from immunoSEQ multiplex PCR; TCRdb's copy has only in-frame clones and leaves some out. The repertoire includes some 150,000 clones, around 80% of them detected once, and around 4% sits in the top ten. Sample: PBMCs. Every receptor here comes from a man aged 35-49 years in good health and CMV-seronegative.

The rearrangement uses TRBV27 and TRBJ1-2; 10 positions agree with TRBD1. CDR3 length: 14 amino acids. V shed 5 bases and J 6 bases; nucleotides not matched to a gene: 6. Per the germline V gene, CDR1 is MNHEY and CDR2 is SMNVEV (reference sequence). DNA of the CDR3: TGTGCCAGCAGTGGGGACAGGGGTTTTGATGGCTACACCTTC. This encodes CASSGDRGFDGYTF.

The chain is built from TRBV20-1 and TRBJ2-5; D is perhaps TRBD1 (6 bases). Trimming left V 6 bases short and J 3 bases short, with 8 bases between. The CDR3 loop spans 11 amino acids. The germline V gene has CDR1 DFQATT and CDR2 SNEGSKA (reference sequence). CDR3 loop: CSAYREETQYF. The CDR3 bases are TGCAGTGCGTACAGGGAAGAGACCCAGTACTTC.

The rearrangement uses TRBV19 and TRBJ2-3; 9 nucleotides align to TRBD2. This CDR3 comprises 18 residues. Unmatched junction bases numbered 11, after V lost 2 bases and J lost 2 bases. Germline CDR1 and CDR2: LNHDA and SQIVND (reference sequence). CDR3 sequence (DNA): TGTGCCAGTAGTATAATTCGATGTGCGGGGGGGGCCACAGATACGCAGTATTTT. Its translation: CASSIIRCAGGATDTQYF.

This rearrangement joins TRBV23-1 to TRBJ1-6; no clear D gene. Being an ORF, TRBV23-1 has a function that is uncertain. The CDR3 length is 16 residues. V shed 5 bases and J shed 6 bases, with 17 bases lying between them. In DNA, the CDR3 is TGCGCCAGCAGTTTAAGAGATCAGGTTCTTAATTCACCCCTCCACTTT. Amino acids: CASSLRDQVLNSPLHF.

On this clone: This sample also contains other DNA sequences that code for the same CDR3. The V and J genes are TRBV30 and TRBJ2-3, with TRBD2 matching 8 bases. V lost 0 bases and J lost 1; bases outside the gene matches: 3. Per germline, CDR1 GTSNPN and CDR2 SVGIG (reference sequence). This CDR3 comprises 15 residues. The DNA of the CDR3 is TGTGCCTGGAGTGTGGGAGCGGGGGGCACAGATACGCAGTATTTT. Its translation is CAWSVGAGGTDTQYF. Filled out from reference TRBV30 and TRBJ2-3, the complete variable domain reads SQTIHQWPATLVQPVGSPLSLECTVEGTSNPNLYWYRQAAGRGLQLLFYSVGIGQISSEVPQNLSASRPQDRQFILSSKKLLLSDSGFYLCAWSVGAGGTDTQYFGPGTRLTVL.

This chain links TRBV7-9 with TRBJ1-6; D not resolved. V was shortened by 4 bases and J by 9 bases, with 10 bases between the two germline ends. The CDR3 length is 13 residues. Looked up from germline, CDR1 is SEHNR and CDR2 is FQNEAQ (reference sequence). The CDR3 region is CASSSLDPSPLHF. The DNA of the CDR3 is TGTGCCAGCAGCTCACTAGACCCTTCACCCCTCCACTTT. The whole variable domain, filled in from reference TRBV7-9 and TRBJ1-6, reads DTGVSQNPRHKITKRGQNVTFRCDPISEHNRLYWYRQTLGQGPEFLTYFQNEAQLEKSRLLSDRFSAERPKGSFSTLEIQRTEQGDSAMYLCASSSLDPSPLHFGNGTRLTVT.

This rearrangement joins TRBV19 to TRBJ1-2; 7 bases agree with TRBD1. Germline CDR1 reads LNHDA; CDR2 reads SQIVND (reference sequence). The CDR3 is 13 residues long. J lost 2 bases, V lost 5 bases, and 2 bases had no gene match. CDR3 loop: CASSQDRNYGYTF. The CDR3 DNA reads TGTGCCAGTAGTCAGGACAGGAACTATGGCTACACCTTC.

The J gene is TRBJ1-5, the V gene TRBV7-9; 10 bases are a match to TRBD1. Germline lookup yields CDR1 SEHNR and CDR2 FQNEAQ (reference sequence). The CDR3 contains 14 residues. V dropped 5 bases and J dropped 6; count of bases not matched to a gene: 4. CDR3 nucleotide sequence: TGTGCCAGCAGCAGGACAGGGGGAGGTCAGCCCCAGCATTTT. Its translation is CASSRTGGGQPQHF.

The V call is TRBV6-1, the J call TRBJ1-1, with no clear D. The V end was cut by 4 bases, the J end by 2 bases, with 14 bases between. The germline V gene has CDR1 MNHNS and CDR2 SASEGT. The CDR3 length is 15 residues. CDR3 nucleotides: TGTGCCAGCAGTGTGCGGCCAGACTCAAACACTGAAGCTTTCTTT. It codes for CASSVRPDSNTEAFF.

The chain's CDR3 is CASSLEQGWFHEQYF. CDR3 bases: TGTGCCAGCAGCTTAGAACAGGGATGGTTCCACGAGCAGTACTTC. The chain recombines TRBV11-2 with TRBJ2-7, with a tentative D call TRBD1 (6 bases). The V gene's germline CDR1 is SGHAT and CDR2 FQNNGV. There are 15 residues in the CDR3. The V and J ends lost 0 bases and 5 bases respectively, with 14 bases between them.

The chain uses TRBV15 and TRBJ2-2, with TRBD1 as a possible D gene (6 bases). CDR3 length: 15 amino acids. Trimming cost V 8 bases and J 2 bases, with 15 bases left between them. Germline assignment: CDR1 LNHNV and CDR2 YYDKDF (reference sequence). This chain's CDR3 is CATRTQGYNTGELFF. CDR3 sequence (DNA): TGTGCCACCCGGACGCAGGGGTACAACACCGGGGAGCTGTTTTTT.

This clone was seen only a few times. The chain links TRBV9 to TRBJ1-1, with unresolved D. The CDR3 runs 14 residues. The V end lost 0 bases, the J end lost 1 base, and 7 bases lay between the germline ends. The V gene's germline CDR1 is SGDLS and CDR2 YYNGEE. CDR3 coding DNA: TGTGCCAGCAGCGTAGGATGGCAGAACACTGAAGCTTTCTTT. Encoded protein: CASSVGWQNTEAFF.

The chain combines TRBV30 with TRBJ1-3; D might be TRBD1 (5 bases). The CDR3 spans 14 residues. In germline, CDR1 is GTSNPN, CDR2 SVGIG (reference sequence). The ends were cut back, 3 bases at V and 4 bases at J, with 13 bases in the middle. The CDR3 DNA follows: TGTGCCTGGAGCCAGGGTGGGCTCGGAAACACCATATATTTT. Translating gives CAWSQGGLGNTIYF. Filled out from reference TRBV30 and TRBJ1-3, the complete variable domain reads SQTIHQWPATLVQPVGSPLSLECTVEGTSNPNLYWYRQAAGRGLQLLFYSVGIGQISSEVPQNLSASRPQDRQFILSSKKLLLSDSGFYLCAWSQGGLGNTIYFGEGSWLTVV.

The CDR3 loop is CAGRETGTFYGYTF. The CDR3 coding sequence is TGTGCCGGCAGGGAAACGGGCACATTCTATGGCTACACCTTC. The genes are TRBV18 and TRBJ1-2, with TRBD1 as a possible D gene (5 bases). This CDR3 is built from 14 residues. Trimming stripped 11 bases from V and 4 bases from J, with 20 bases between. From germline, CDR1 is KGHSH and CDR2 LQKENI.

Only a few counts were recorded for this clone. The chain joins TRBV9 to TRBJ1-2, with D maybe TRBD1 (6 bases). Looked up from germline, CDR1 is SGDLS and CDR2 is YYNGEE. Trimming removed 0 bases from V and 4 bases from J, with 13 bases in between. The CDR3 runs to 15 residues. The CDR3 DNA reads as TGTGCCAGCAGCGTAGTCCCAACAGGGATCTATGGCTACACCTTC. This codes for CASSVVPTGIYGYTF.

The J gene is TRBJ1-6, the V gene TRBV11-2; D possibly corresponds to TRBD1 (6 bases). This CDR3 region has 14 residues. Germline V gene lookup returns CDR1 SGHAT and CDR2 FQNNGV. V lost 0 bases to trimming and J lost 9 bases, with 9 bases between them. The DNA for the CDR3 is TGTGCCAGCAGCTTAGATTTAGGGGGTTCACCCCTCCACTTT. Its protein product is CASSLDLGGSPLHF.

The chain is built from TRBV5-4 and TRBJ1-1; tentatively, D is TRBD1 (6 bases). The V end was cut by 4 bases, the J end by 2 bases, with 21 bases between. The CDR3 spans 17 residues. Germline loops: CDR1 SGHNT, CDR2 YYREEE (reference sequence). CDR3 coding DNA: TGTGCCAGCAGCCCGGGGGGGACATTACTTCTTAACACTGAAGCTTTCTTT. Its translation is CASSPGGTLLLNTEAFF. Looking up the rest from reference TRBV5-4 and TRBJ1-1 gives the full variable domain: ETGVTQSPTHLIKTRGQQVTLRCSSQSGHNTVSWYQQALGQGPQFIFQYYREEENGRGNFPPRFSGLQFPNYSSELNVNALELDDSALYLCASSPGGTLLLNTEAFFGQGTRLTVV.

This sequence joins TRBV19 and TRBJ1-4; maybe TRBD1 (5 bases). CDR1 LNHDA and CDR2 SQIVND come from the germline V gene (reference sequence). V lost 4 bases and J lost 8, with 17 bases in between. CDR3 length equals 15 residues. CDR3 in DNA: TGTGCCAGTAGTACCGGGAGAAGGGGAGGCGAAAAACTGTTTTTT. Protein sequence: CASSTGRRGGEKLFF. The variable domain in full, with the rest retrieved from reference TRBV19 and TRBJ1-4, is DGGITQSPKYLFRKEGQNVTLSCEQNLNHDAMYWYRQDPGQGLRLIYYSQIVNDFQKGDIAEGYSVSREKKESFPLTVTSAQKNPTAFYLCASSTGRRGGEKLFFGSGTQLSVL.

The table lists this clone with a few counts. DNA of the CDR3: TGTGCCAGCAGGACACAGGGGGCGAGGAATTCACCCCTCCACTTT. Its protein product is CASRTQGARNSPLHF. The chain links TRBV5-4 to TRBJ1-6, with 9 bases matching TRBD1. CDR3 length equals 15 residues. V lost 5 bases and J lost 7; bases outside the gene matches: 7. From germline, CDR1 is SGHNT and CDR2 YYREEE (reference sequence).

The gene calls are TRBV4-1 and TRBJ2-7, with TRBD2 matching 8 bases. Germline V CDR1 and CDR2: MGHRA, YSYEKL. The CDR3 totals 16 residues. V lost 1 base to trimming and J lost 7 bases; unmatched junction nucleotides: 12. The chain's CDR3 is CASSQVETSGVGEQYF. In DNA form, the CDR3 reads TGCGCCAGCAGCCAAGTGGAAACTAGCGGAGTCGGGGAGCAGTACTTC.